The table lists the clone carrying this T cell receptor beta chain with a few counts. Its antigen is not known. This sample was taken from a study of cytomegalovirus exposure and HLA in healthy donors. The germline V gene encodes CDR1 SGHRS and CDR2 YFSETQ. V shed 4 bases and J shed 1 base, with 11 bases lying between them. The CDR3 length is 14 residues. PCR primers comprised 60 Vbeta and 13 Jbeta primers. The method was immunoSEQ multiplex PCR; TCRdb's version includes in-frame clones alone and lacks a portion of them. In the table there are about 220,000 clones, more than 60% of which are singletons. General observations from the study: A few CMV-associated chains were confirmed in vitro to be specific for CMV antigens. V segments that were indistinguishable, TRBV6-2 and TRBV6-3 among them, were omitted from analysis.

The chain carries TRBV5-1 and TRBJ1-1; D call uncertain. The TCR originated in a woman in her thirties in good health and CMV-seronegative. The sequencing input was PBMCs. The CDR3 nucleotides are TGCGCCAGCAGCCAGGCACTCCCGAACACTGAAGCTTTCTTT. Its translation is CASSQALPNTEAFF.